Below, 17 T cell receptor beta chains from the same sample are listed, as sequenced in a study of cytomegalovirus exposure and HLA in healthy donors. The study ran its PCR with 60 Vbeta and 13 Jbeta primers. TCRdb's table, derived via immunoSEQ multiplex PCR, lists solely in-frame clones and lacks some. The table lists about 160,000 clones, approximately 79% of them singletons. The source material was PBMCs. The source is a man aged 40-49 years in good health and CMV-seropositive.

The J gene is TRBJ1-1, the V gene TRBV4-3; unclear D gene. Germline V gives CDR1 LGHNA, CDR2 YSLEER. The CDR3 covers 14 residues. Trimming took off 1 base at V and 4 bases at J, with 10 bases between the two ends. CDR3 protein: CASSQGPPGTEAFF. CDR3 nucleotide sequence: TGCGCCAGCAGCCAAGGGCCTCCGGGCACTGAAGCTTTCTTT.

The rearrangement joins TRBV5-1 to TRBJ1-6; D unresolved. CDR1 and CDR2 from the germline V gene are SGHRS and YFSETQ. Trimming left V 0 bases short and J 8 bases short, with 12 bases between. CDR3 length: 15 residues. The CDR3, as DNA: TGCGCCAGCAGCTTGGAGGAGGCCAACTATTCACCCCTCCACTTT. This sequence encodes CASSLEEANYSPLHF.

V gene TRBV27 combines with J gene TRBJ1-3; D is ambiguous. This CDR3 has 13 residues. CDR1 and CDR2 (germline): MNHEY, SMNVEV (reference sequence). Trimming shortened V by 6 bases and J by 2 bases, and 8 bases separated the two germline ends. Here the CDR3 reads CASREGAGNTIYF. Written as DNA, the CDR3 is TGTGCCAGCAGAGAGGGAGCTGGAAACACCATATATTTT.

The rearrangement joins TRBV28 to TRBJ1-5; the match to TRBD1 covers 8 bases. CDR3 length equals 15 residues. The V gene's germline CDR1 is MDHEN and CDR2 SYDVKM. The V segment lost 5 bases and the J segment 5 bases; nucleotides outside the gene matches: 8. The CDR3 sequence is CASSTLQGDYQPQHF. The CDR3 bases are TGTGCCAGCAGTACTCTACAGGGGGACTATCAGCCCCAGCATTTT. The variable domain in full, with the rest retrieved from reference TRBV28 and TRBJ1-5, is DVKVTQSSRYLVKRTGEKVFLECVQDMDHENMFWYRQDPGLGLRLIYFSYDVKMKEKGDIPEGYSVSREKKERFSLILESASTNQTSMYLCASSTLQGDYQPQHFGDGTRLSIL.

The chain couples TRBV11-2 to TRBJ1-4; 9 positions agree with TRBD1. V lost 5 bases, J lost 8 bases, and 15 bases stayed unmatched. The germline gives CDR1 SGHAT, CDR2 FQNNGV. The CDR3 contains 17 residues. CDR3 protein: CASSRGSLTGGNEKLFF. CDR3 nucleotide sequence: TGTGCCAGCAGCCGGGGGAGTTTGACAGGGGGGAACGAAAAACTGTTTTTT.

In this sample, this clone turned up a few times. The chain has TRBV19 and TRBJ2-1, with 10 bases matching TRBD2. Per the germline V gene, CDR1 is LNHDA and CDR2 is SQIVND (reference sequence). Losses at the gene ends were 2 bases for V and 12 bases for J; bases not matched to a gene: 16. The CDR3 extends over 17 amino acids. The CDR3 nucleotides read TGTGCCAGTAGTATATCGAAAGGACTAGCGGCGACTCAAAGGCAGTTCTTC. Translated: CASSISKGLAATQRQFF. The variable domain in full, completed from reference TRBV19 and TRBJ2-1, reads DGGITQSPKYLFRKEGQNVTLSCEQNLNHDAMYWYRQDPGQGLRLIYYSQIVNDFQKGDIAEGYSVSREKKESFPLTVTSAQKNPTAFYLCASSISKGLAATQRQFFGPGTRLTVL.

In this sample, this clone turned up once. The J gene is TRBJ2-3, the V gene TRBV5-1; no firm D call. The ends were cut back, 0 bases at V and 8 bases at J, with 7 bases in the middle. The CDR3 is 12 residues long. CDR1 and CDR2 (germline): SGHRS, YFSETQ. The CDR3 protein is CASSLDAVTQYF. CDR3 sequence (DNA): TGCGCCAGCAGCTTGGATGCAGTTACGCAGTATTTT.

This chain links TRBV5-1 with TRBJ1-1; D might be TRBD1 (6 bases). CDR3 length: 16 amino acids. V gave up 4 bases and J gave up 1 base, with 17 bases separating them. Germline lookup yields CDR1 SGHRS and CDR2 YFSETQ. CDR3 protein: CASSPLPGVGNTEAFF. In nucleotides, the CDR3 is TGCGCCAGCAGCCCACTCCCAGGGGTAGGGAACACTGAAGCTTTCTTT.

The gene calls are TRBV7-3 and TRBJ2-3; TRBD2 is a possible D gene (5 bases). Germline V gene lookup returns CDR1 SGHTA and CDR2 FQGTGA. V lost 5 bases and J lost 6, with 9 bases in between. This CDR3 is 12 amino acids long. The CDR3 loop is CASSRGGDTQYF. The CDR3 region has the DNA TGTGCCAGCAGCCGTGGCGGGGATACGCAGTATTTT.

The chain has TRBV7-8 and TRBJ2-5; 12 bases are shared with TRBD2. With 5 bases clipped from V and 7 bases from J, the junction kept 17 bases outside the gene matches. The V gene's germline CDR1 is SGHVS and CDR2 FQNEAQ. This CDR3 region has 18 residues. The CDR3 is CASSPGLAGNSAAGTQYF. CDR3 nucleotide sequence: TGTGCCAGCAGCCCCGGACTAGCGGGGAATTCGGCGGCCGGGACCCAGTACTTC. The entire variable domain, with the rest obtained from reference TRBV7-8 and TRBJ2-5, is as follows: GAGVSQSPRYKVAKRGQDVALRCDPISGHVSLFWYQQALGQGPEFLTYFQNEAQLDKSGLPSDRFFAERPEGSVSTLKIQRTQQEDSAVYLCASSPGLAGNSAAGTQYFGPGTRLLVL.

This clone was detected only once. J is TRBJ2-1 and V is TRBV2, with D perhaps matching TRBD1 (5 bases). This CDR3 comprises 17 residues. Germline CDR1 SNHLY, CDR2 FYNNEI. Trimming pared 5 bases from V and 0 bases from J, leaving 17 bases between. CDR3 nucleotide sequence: TGTGCCAGCAGTCCTGGGATGACAGCCTACTCCTACAATGAGCAGTTCTTC. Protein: CASSPGMTAYSYNEQFF.

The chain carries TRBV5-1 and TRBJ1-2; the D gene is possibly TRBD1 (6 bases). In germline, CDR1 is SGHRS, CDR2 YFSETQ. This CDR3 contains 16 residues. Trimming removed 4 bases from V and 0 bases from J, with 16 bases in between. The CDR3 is CASSHEGGSTNYGYTF. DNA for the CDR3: TGCGCCAGCAGCCACGAGGGGGGGTCGACTAACTATGGCTACACCTTC.

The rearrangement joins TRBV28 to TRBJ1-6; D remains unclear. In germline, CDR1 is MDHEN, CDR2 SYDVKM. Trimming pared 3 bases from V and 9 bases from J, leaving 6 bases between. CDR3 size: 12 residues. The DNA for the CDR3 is TGTGCCAGCAGTTTCCGAGGTTCACCCCTCCACTTT. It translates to CASSFRGSPLHF.

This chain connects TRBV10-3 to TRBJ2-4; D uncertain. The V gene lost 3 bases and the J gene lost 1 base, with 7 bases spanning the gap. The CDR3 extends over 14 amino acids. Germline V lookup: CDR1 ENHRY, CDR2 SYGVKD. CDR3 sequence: CAISDGLAKNIQYF. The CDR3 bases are TGTGCCATCAGTGATGGCCTGGCCAAAAACATTCAGTACTTC.

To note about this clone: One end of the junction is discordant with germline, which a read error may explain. Here the CDR3 reads CVSSPQTRNEKLFF. The CDR3 DNA reads as TGCGTCAGCAGCCCCCAGACTAGGAATGAAAAACTGTTTTTT. V usage is TRBV4-3 and J usage is TRBJ1-4, with no clear D. From germline, CDR1 is LGHNA and CDR2 YSLEER. The CDR3 has 14 residues.

The CDR3 sequence is CASSLAQGPNQPQHF. CDR3 bases: TGTGCCAGCAGTTTAGCCCAGGGGCCCAATCAGCCCCAGCATTTT. The genes are TRBV27 and TRBJ1-5; D is possibly TRBD1 (6 bases). V lost 2 bases, J lost 3 bases, and 11 bases lay in between. CDR3 length: 15 amino acids. CDR1 and CDR2 (germline): MNHEY, SMNVEV (reference sequence).

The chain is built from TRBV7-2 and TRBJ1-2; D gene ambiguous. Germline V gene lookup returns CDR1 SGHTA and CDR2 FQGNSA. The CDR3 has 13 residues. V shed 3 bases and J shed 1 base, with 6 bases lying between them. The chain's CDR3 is CASSLEFNYGYTF. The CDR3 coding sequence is TGTGCCAGCAGCTTGGAGTTTAACTATGGCTACACCTTC.